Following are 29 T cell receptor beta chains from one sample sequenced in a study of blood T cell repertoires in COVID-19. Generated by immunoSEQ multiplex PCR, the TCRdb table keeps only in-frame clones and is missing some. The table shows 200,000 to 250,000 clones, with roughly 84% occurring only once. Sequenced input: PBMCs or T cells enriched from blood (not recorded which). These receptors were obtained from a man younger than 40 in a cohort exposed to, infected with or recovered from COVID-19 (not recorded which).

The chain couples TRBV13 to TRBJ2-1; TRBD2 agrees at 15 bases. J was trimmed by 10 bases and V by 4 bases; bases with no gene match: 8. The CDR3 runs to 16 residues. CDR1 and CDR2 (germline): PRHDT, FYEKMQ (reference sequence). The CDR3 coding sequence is TGTGCCAGCAGCTCCCCATATGGACTAGCGGGAGGGGAGCAGTTCTTC. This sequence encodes CASSSPYGLAGGEQFF. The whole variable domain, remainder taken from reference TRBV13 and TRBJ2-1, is AAGVIQSPRHLIKEKRETATLKCYPIPRHDTVYWYQQGPGQDPQFLISFYEKMQSDKGSIPDRFSAQQFSDYHSELNMSSLELGDSALYFCASSSPYGLAGGEQFFGPGTRLTVL.

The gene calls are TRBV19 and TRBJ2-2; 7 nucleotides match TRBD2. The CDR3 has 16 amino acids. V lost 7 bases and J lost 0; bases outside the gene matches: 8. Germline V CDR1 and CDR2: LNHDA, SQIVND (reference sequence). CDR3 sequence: CASIPREGANTGELFF. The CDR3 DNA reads TGTGCCAGTATTCCGAGGGAGGGCGCGAACACCGGGGAGCTGTTTTTT.

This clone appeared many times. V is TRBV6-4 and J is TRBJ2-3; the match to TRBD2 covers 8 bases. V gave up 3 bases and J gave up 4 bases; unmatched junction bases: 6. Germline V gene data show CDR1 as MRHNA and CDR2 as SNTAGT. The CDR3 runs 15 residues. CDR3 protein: CASSEGSGTSDTQYF. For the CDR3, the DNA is TGTGCCAGCAGTGAGGGTAGCGGGACATCAGATACGCAGTATTTT.

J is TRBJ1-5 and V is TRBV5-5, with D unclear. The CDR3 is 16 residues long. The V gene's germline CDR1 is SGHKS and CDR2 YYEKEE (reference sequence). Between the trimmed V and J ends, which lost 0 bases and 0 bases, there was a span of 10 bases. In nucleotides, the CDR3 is TGTGCCAGCAGCTTGGTGGGAGGTGATAGCAATCAGCCCCAGCATTTT. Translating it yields CASSLVGGDSNQPQHF.

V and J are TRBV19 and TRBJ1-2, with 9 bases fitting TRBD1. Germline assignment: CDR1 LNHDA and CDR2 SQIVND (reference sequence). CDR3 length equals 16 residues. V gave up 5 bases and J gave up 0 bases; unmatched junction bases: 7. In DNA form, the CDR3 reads TGTGCCAGTAGTCCCGGACAGGGGATTACTAACTATGGCTACACCTTC. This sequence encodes CASSPGQGITNYGYTF.

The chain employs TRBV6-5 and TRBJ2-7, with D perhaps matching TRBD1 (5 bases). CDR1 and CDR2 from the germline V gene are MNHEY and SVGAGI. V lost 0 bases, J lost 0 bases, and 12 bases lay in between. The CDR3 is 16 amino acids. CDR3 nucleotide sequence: TGTGCCAGCAGTTACTCCCCCAGGGCGAGCTCCTACGAGCAGTACTTC. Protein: CASSYSPRASSYEQYF.

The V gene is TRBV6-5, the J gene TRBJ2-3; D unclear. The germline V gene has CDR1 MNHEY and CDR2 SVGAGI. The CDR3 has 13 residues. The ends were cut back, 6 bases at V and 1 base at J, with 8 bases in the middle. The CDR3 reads CASSHPGTDTQYF. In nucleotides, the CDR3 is TGTGCCAGCAGCCACCCGGGCACAGATACGCAGTATTTT.

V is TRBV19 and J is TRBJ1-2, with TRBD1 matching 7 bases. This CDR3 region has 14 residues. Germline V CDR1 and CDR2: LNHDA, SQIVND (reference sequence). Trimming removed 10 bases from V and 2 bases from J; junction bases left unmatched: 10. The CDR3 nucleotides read TGTGCCACTTTCCCGGGACAGAGGAACTATGGCTACACCTTC. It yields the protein CATFPGQRNYGYTF.

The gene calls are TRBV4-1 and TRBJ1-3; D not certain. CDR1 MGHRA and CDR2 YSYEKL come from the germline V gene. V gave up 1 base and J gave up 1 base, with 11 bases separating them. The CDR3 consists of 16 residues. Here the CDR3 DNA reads TGCGCCAGCAGCCAAGCTTATGGCAAATCTGGAAACACCATATATTTT. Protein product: CASSQAYGKSGNTIYF.

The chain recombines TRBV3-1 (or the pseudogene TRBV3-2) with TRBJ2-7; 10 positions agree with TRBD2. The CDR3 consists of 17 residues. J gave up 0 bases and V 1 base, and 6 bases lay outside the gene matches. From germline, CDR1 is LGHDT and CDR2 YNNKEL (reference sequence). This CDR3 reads CASSQVRPSGSSYEQYF. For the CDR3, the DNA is TGTGCCAGCAGCCAAGTACGGCCTAGCGGGAGCTCCTACGAGCAGTACTTC.

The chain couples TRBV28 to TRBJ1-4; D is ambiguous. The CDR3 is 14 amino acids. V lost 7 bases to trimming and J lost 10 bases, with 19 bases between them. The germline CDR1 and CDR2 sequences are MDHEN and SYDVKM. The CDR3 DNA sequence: TGTGCCAGCACCTCCCGCGGGGAGGATGGAAAACTGTTTTTT. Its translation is CASTSRGEDGKLFF.

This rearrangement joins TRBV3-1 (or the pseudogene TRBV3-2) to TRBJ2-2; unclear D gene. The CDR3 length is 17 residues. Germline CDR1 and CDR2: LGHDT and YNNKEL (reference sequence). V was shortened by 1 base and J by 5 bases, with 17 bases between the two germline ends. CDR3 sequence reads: CASSQVLSRSSTGELFF. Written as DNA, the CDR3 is TGTGCCAGCAGCCAAGTTCTTTCTAGGTCGTCAACCGGGGAGCTGTTTTTT.

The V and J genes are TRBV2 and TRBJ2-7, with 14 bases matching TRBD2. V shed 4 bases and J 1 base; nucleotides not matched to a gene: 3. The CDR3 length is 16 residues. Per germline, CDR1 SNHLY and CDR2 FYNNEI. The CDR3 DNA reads TGTGCCAGCAGTGGGGGACTAGCGGGGGATTCCTACGAGCAGTACTTC. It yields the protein CASSGGLAGDSYEQYF.

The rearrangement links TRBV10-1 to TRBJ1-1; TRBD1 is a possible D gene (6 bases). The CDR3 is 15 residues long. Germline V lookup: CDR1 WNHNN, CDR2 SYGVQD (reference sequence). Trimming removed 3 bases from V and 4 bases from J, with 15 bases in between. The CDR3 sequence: CASSDRSMGATEAFF. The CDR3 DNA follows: TGCGCCAGCAGTGACCGATCGATGGGGGCCACTGAAGCTTTCTTT.

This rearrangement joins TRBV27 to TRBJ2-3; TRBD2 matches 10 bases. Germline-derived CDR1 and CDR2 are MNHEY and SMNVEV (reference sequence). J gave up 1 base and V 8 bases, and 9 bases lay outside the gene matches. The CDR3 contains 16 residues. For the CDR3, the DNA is TGTGCCAGCCGACGGAGCGGGAGGGCCGGCACAGATACGCAGTATTTT. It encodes CASRRSGRAGTDTQYF.

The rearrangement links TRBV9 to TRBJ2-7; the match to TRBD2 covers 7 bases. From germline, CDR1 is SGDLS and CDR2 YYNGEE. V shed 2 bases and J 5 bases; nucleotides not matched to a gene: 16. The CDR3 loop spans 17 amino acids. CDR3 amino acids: CASSVGLAVQPGDEQYF. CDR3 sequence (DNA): TGTGCCAGCAGCGTTGGTCTAGCGGTCCAACCCGGCGACGAGCAGTACTTC.

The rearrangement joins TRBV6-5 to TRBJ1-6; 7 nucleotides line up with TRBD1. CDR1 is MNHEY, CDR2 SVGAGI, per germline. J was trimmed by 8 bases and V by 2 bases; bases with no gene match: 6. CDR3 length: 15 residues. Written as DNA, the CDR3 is TGTGCCAGCAGTTACCAGGGGGTTGGATATTCACCCCTCCACTTT. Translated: CASSYQGVGYSPLHF.

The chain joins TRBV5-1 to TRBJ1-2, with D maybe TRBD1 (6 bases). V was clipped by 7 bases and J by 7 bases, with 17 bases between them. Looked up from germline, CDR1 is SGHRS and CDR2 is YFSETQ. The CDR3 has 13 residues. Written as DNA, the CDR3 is TGCGCCAGCCACACCTCAGGGGAGGGTGGCTACACCTTC. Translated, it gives CASHTSGEGGYTF.

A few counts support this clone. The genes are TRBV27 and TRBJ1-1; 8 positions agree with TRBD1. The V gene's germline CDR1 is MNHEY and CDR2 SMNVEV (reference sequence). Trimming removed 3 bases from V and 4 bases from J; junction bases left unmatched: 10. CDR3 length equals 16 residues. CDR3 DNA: TGTGCCAGCAGTTTCCACACAGGGGGAGTACGCACTGAAGCTTTCTTT. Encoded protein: CASSFHTGGVRTEAFF.

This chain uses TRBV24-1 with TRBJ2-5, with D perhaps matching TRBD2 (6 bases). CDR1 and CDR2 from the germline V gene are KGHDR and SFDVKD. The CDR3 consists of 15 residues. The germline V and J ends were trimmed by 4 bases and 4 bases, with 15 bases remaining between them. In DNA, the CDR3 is TGTGCCACCAGTGACCTACGGGACTCCCGAGAGACCCAGTACTTC. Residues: CATSDLRDSRETQYF.

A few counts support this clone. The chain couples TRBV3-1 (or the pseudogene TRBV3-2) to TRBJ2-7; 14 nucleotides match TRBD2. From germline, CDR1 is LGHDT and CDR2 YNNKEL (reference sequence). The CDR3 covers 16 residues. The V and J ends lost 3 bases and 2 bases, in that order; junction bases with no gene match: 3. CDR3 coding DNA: TGTGCCAGCAGCCAGGGACTAGCGGGAGCGCCCTACGAGCAGTACTTC. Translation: CASSQGLAGAPYEQYF.

The CDR3 region has the DNA TGCGCCAGCAGGGTCCCGGGACAAAGTATTAATGGCTACACCTTC. Encoded protein: CASRVPGQSINGYTF. The chain couples TRBV5-1 to TRBJ1-2; D perhaps matches TRBD1 (6 bases). The CDR3 loop spans 15 amino acids. Germline CDR1 reads SGHRS; CDR2 reads YFSETQ. With 5 bases removed from V and 6 bases from J, the gap between germline ends came to 20 bases.

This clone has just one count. This chain's CDR3 is CSALPYTEAFF. CDR3 DNA: TGCAGCGCCCTACCTTACACTGAAGCTTTCTTT. This rearrangement joins TRBV29-1 to TRBJ1-1; D remains ambiguous. V was shortened by 7 bases and J by 3 bases, with 9 bases between the two germline ends. The CDR3 consists of 11 residues. The germline gives CDR1 SQVTM, CDR2 ANQGSEA.

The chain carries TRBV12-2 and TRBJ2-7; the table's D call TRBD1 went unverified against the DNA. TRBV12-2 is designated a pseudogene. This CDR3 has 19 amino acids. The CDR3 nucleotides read TGTGCAAGTCGCTTAGAAAAGACAGGGGGCGTATTTGTTGCCTACGAGCAGTACTTC. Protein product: CASRLEKTGGVFVAYEQYF.

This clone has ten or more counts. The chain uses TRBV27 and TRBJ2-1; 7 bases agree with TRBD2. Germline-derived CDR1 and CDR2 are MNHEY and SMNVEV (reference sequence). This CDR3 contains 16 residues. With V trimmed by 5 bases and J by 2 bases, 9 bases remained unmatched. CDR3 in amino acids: CASSTPASGAYNEQFF. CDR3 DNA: TGTGCCAGCAGTACCCCAGCTAGCGGAGCCTACAATGAGCAGTTCTTC.

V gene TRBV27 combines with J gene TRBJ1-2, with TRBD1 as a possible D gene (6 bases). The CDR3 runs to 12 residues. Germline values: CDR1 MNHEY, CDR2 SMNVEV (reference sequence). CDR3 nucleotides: TGTGTTTGCGGGGGGCACCTCTATGGCTACACCTTC. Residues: CVCGGHLYGYTF.

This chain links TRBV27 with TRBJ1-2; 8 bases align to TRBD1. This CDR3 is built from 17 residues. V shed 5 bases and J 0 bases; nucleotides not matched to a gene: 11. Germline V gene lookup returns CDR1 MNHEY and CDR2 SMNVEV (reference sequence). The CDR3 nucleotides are TGTGCCAGCAGTCCCTGGACAGGGCTGGGTACTAACTATGGCTACACCTTC. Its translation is CASSPWTGLGTNYGYTF.

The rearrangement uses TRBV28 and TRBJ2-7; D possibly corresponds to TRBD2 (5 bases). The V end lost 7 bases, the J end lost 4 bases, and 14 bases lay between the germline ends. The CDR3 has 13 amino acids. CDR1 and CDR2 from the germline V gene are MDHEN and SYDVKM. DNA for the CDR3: TGTGCCAGCATCCCCCCTGGCGGGTACGAGCAGTACTTC. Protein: CASIPPGGYEQYF.

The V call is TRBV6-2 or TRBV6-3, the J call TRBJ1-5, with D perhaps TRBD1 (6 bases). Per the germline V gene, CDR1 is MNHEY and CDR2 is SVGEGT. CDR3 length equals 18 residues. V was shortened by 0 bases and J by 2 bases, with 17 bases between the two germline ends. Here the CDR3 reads CASSYSSQGIRGNQPQHF. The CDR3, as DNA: TGTGCCAGCAGTTACTCGAGCCAGGGGATTCGAGGCAATCAGCCCCAGCATTTT.